This T cell receptor (beta chain) originates from a study of cytomegalovirus exposure and HLA in healthy donors. This clone was seen only once. Germline V gene sequence: CDR1 ENHRY, CDR2 SYGVKD. Trimming removed 6 bases at V and 6 bases at J, with 8 bases between. This CDR3 has 12 amino acids. 60 Vbeta and 13 Jbeta primers were used in PCR. Libraries were prepared by immunoSEQ multiplex PCR; TCRdb keeps only in-frame clonotypes and omits some of them. Among 90,000 to 120,000 clones listed, roughly 83% were seen once. The source is a female donor in good health and CMV-seropositive. Sequenced material: PBMCs. This rearrangement joins TRBV10-3 to TRBJ1-4; D unresolved. CDR3 loop: CAIRRGDEKLFF. CDR3 DNA: TGTGCCATCAGGCGGGGTGATGAAAAACTGTTTTTT.